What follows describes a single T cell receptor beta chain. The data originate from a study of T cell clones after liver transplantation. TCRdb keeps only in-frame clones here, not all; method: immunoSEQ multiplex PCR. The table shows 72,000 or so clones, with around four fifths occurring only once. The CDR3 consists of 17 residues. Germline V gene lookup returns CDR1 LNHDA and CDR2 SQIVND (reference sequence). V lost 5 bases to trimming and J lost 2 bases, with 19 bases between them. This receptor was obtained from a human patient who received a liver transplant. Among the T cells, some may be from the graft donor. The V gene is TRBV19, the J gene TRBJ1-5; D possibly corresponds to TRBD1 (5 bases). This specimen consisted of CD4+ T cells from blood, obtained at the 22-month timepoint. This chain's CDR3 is CASSYAPGGVGNQPQHF. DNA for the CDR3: TGTGCCAGTAGTTATGCGCCCGGGGGGGTTGGCAATCAGCCCCAGCATTTT.